The clone carrying this T cell receptor beta chain has just a few counts. Antigen: not known. The record originates from a study of early T cells in non-severe SARS-CoV-2 infection. About the research overall: Alpha and beta chains were unpaired, from unsorted whole-blood bulk RNA. Study-wide results and caveats: VDJdb matching skewed toward anti-spike CD8 responses, missing private and CD4 specificities.

Molecules of cDNA were individually given unique molecular identifiers that were attached to them. TCRdb itself ran the 5' RACE reads through MiXCR, one entry per CDR3 protein. The data hold just under 65,000 distinct CDR3 sequences, with 11% observed a single time. The CDR3 totals 14 residues. Germline CDR1 LNHDA, CDR2 SQIVND (reference sequence). Trimming took off 8 bases at V and 8 bases at J, with 21 bases between the two ends. This clonotype was sampled from an adult who was a healthcare worker with PCR-confirmed SARS-CoV-2 infection or an uninfected control (not recorded which). The genes are TRBV19 and TRBJ1-2; D gene unclear. The sample here was whole blood, taken at baseline. The CDR3 loop is CASGRASEDSGYTF. CDR3 DNA sequence: TGTGCCAGTGGGCGTGCATCGGAGGACTCCGGCTACACCTTC.